This TCR beta chain emerged from a study of blood T cell repertoires in COVID-19. Trimming removed 7 bases from V and 8 bases from J, with 21 bases in between. Germline V lookup: CDR1 MDHEN, CDR2 SYDVKM. The CDR3 sequence is 15 residues long. TCRdb's copy holds only in-frame clones and misses some; the assay was immunoSEQ multiplex PCR. The data hold about 260,000 clones, with 70% to 90% observed a single time. The chain couples TRBV28 to TRBJ1-5; weak D call: TRBD1 (5 bases). The sequence was obtained from a woman between 45 and 60 years old with acute or convalescent COVID-19. Sample: peripheral blood. This chain's CDR3 is CASTRPVGGVEPQHF. The CDR3 DNA follows: TGTGCCAGCACCCGCCCGGTGGGGGGGGTCGAGCCCCAGCATTTT.